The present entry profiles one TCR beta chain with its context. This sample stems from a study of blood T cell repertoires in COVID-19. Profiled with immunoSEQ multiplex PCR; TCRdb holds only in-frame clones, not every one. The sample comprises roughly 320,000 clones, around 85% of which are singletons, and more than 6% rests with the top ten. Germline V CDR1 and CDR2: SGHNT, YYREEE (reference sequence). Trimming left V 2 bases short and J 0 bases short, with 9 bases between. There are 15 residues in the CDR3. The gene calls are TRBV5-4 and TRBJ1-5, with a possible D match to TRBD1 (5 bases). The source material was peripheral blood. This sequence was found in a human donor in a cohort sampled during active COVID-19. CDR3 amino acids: CASSLKGNSNQPQHF. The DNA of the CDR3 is TGTGCCAGCAGCTTAAAGGGGAATAGCAATCAGCCCCAGCATTTT.